These 2 T cell receptor beta chains were sequenced from one sample in a study of T cell responses to AZD1222 COVID-19 vaccine (dated by TCRdb to the early 2020s). Library preparation employed the immunoSEQ multiplex PCR assay. Imported from immuneACCESS, the table was reduced by TCRdb to in-frame sequences with V and J called. These copies leave out some clones; in studies compared against another copy, an unresolved V gene accounts for under half, and the cause of the remainder is not known. Counted in this sample were roughly 100,000 clones; about nine tenths of them appeared once. The ten most abundant clones make up 7% to 9% of the sample. The time point label on this specimen signifies: about 28 days (+/-7) after the second vaccine dose. The sample was peripheral blood, taken 28 days after the second AZD1222 dose. All receptors come from an adult who received the AZD1222 COVID-19 vaccine.

This clone has a single count. V and J are TRBV27 and TRBJ1-2, with a tentative D call TRBD1 (6 bases). The CDR3 is made up of 15 amino acids. The V end lost 2 bases, the J end lost 6 bases, and 16 bases lay between the germline ends. The germline V gene has CDR1 MNHEY and CDR2 SMNVEV (reference sequence). CDR3 sequence: CASSLVRPGQDGYTF. CDR3 nucleotide sequence: TGTGCCAGCAGTTTAGTGCGCCCGGGACAAGATGGCTACACCTTC.

The V call is TRBV6-5, the J call TRBJ2-3, with D possibly matching TRBD2 (6 bases). The CDR3 has 16 amino acids. Trimming shortened V by 4 bases and J by 3 bases, and 17 bases separated the two germline ends. CDR1 MNHEY and CDR2 SVGAGI come from the germline V gene. The CDR3 reads CASSSFPGGETDTQYF. The DNA for the CDR3 is TGTGCCAGCAGTTCTTTCCCCGGGGGTGAGACAGATACGCAGTATTTT.